The 2 T cell receptor beta chains in this list originate from one sample, sequenced in a study of shared clonotypes between healthy human individuals. This table comes from immunoSEQ multiplex PCR, and its TCRdb copy is limited to in-frame clones, with some not included. The table records 400,000 to 600,000 clones, roughly 80% of them present only once. The sequenced material came from PBMCs. The origin of the receptors is a woman aged 40 to 49 in good health. Some clones in this sample may be carry-over from other donors' samples.

The chain carries TRBV19 and TRBJ2-3, with 11 bases identical to TRBD2. Germline CDR1 and CDR2: LNHDA and SQIVND (reference sequence). This CDR3 has 16 amino acids. V lost 8 bases and J lost 1; bases outside the gene matches: 8. The CDR3 coding sequence is TGTGCCAGTGGATCGACTAGCGGGACGGGCACAGATACGCAGTATTTT. It is translated as CASGSTSGTGTDTQYF.

The rearrangement uses TRBV6-1 and TRBJ2-3; 11 bases match TRBD2. The CDR3 contains 17 residues. Per the germline V gene, CDR1 is MNHNS and CDR2 is SASEGT. V lost 3 bases, J lost 2 bases, and 7 bases stayed unmatched. The CDR3 DNA reads TGTGCCAGCAGTGAGAACATAGCGGGAGGGAACACAGATACGCAGTATTTT. It yields the protein CASSENIAGGNTDTQYF.